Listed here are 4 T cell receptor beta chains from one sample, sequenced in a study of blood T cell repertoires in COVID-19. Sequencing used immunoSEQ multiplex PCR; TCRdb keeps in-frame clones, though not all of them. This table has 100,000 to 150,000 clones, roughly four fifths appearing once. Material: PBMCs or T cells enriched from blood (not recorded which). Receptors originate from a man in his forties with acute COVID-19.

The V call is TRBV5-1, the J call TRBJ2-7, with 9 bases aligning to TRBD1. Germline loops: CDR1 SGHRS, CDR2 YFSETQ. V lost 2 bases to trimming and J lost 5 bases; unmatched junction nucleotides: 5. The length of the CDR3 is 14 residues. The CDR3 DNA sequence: TGCGCCAGCAGCTTCGGGACAGGGACCAACGAGCAGTACTTC. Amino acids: CASSFGTGTNEQYF.

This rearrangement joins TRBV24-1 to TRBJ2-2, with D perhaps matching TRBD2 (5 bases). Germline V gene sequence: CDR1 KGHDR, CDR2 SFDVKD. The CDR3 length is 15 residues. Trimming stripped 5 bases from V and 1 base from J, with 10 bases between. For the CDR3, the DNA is TGTGCCACCAGTGGTCGGAGCGGGAACACCGGGGAGCTGTTTTTT. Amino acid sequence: CATSGRSGNTGELFF.

Written as DNA, the CDR3 is TGTGCCAGCAGCTTAGGGGGACAGGTGGGTCAGCCCCAGCATTTT. This gives the protein CASSLGGQVGQPQHF. The genes are TRBV11-2 and TRBJ1-5, with 8 positions matching TRBD1. V shed 1 base and J 6 bases; nucleotides not matched to a gene: 5. CDR1 is SGHAT and CDR2 is FQNNGV in the germline V gene. CDR3 length: 15 amino acids. Based on the CDR3 plus reference TRBV11-2 and TRBJ1-5, the full variable domain is EAGVAQSPRYKIIEKRQSVAFWCNPISGHATLYWYQQILGQGPKLLIQFQNNGVVDDSQLPKDRFSAERLKGVDSTLKIQPAKLEDSAVYLCASSLGGQVGQPQHFGDGTRLSIL.

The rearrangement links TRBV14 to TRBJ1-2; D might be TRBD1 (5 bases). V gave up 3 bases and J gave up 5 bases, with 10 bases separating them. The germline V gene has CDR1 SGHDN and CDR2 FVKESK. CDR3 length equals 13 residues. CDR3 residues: CASSQGRGYGYTF. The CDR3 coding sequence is TGTGCCAGCAGCCAGGGGCGGGGGTATGGCTACACCTTC.